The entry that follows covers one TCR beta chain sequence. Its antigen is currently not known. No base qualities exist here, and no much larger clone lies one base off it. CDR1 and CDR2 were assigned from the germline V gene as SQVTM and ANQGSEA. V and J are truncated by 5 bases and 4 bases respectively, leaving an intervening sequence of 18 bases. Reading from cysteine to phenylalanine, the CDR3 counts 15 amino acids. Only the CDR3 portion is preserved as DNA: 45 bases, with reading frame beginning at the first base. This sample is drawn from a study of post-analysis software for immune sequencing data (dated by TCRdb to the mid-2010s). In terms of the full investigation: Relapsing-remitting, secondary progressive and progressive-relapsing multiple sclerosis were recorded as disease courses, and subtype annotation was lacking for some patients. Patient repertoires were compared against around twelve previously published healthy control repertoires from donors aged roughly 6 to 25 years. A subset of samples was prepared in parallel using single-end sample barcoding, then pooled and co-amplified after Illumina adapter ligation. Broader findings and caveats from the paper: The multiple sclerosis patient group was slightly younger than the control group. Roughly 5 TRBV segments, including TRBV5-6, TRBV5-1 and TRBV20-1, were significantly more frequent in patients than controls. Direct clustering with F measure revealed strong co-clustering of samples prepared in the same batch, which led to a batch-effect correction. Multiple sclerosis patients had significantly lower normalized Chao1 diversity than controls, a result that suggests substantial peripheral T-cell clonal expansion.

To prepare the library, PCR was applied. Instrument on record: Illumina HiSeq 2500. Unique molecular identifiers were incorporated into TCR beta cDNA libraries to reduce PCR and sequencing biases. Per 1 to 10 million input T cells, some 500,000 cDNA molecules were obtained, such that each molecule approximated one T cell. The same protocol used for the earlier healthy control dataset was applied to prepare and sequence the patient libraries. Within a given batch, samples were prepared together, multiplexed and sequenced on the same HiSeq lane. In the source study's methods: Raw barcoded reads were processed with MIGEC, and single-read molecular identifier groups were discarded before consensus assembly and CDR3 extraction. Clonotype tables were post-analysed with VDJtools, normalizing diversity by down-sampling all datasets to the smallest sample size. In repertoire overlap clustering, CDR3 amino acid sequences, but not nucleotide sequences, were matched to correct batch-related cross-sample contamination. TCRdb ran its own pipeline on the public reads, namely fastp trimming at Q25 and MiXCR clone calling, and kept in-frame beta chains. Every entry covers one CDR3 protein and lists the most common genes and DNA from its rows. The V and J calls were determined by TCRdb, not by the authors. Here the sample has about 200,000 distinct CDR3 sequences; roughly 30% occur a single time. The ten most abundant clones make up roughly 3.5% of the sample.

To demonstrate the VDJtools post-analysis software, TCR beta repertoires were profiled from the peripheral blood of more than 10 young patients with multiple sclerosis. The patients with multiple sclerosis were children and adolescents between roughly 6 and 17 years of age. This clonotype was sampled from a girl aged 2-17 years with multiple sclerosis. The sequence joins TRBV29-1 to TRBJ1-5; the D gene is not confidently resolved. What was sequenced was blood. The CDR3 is CSVIPVGGRNQPQHF. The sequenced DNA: TGCAGCGTTATCCCAGTGGGAGGTAGGAATCAGCCCCAGCATTTT.